This T cell receptor (beta chain) came from a study of blood T cell repertoires in COVID-19. Study as a whole: COVID-19 samples from acute and convalescent phases originated in the United States, Italy and Spain. PBMCs, B-cell-depleted T cells, or T cells provided the cDNA or gDNA that made up the material.

The germline V gene encodes CDR1 SEHNR and CDR2 FQNEAQ (reference sequence). V was pared by 5 bases and J by 14 bases, with 5 bases of the junction left unmatched. The CDR3 totals 12 residues. Original processing methods: From reference gene primer amplification, estimates of nucleated cell counts were derived. The assay was immunoSEQ multiplex PCR, and TCRdb's table has in-frame clones only and misses some. V, J and clone size are those of that table, while D and trimming were read from the DNA. The sample carries tens of thousands of clones, nearly 90% recorded once. V is TRBV7-9 and J is TRBJ2-1, with TRBD2 matching 11 bases. The sequenced material came from peripheral blood. The clonotype comes from a man between 60 and 70 years old with active COVID-19. This CDR3 is CASSQPSGRKFF. The CDR3 DNA follows: TGTGCCAGCAGCCAACCTAGCGGGAGGAAGTTCTTC.